This T cell receptor beta chain originates from a study of T cell responses to AZD1222 COVID-19 vaccine. This CDR3 comprises 12 residues. Trimming shortened V by 4 bases and J by 6 bases, and 7 bases separated the two germline ends. Germline CDR1 and CDR2: SGHTA and FQGNSA. Concerning this clone: Its target is unknown.

Measured with immunoSEQ multiplex PCR; TCRdb has only the in-frame clones, and not every one. This sample has some 150,000 clones; about 93% occur once, and the top ten carry over 7.5%. General study results and limits: The study sampled repertoires only after the peak T cell response. In the spike-specific TCR repertoire, nearly half reportedly target unmutated variant regions.

Source: peripheral blood, taken on day 0 of AZD1222 vaccination. This TCR came from an adult in good health. The chain has TRBV7-2 and TRBJ1-5, with D hard to call. CDR3 amino acids: CASSYGPQPQHF. The CDR3 nucleotides read TGTGCCAGCAGCTACGGTCCTCAGCCCCAGCATTTT.